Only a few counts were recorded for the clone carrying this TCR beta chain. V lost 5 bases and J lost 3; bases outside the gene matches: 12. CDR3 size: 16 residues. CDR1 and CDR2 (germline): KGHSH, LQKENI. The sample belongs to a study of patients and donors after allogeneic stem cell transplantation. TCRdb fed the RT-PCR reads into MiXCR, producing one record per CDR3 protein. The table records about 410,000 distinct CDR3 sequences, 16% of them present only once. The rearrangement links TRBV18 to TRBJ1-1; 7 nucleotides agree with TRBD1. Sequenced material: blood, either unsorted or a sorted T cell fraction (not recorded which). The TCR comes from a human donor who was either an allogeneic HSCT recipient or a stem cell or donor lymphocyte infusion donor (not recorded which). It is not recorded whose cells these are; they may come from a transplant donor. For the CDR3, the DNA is TGTGCCAGCTCAGCCGGGACAGCCAAAAGGTACACTGAAGCTTTCTTT. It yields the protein CASSAGTAKRYTEAFF.